Listed here are 29 T cell receptor beta chains from one sample, sequenced in a study of shared clonotypes between healthy human individuals. Assay: immunoSEQ multiplex PCR; the TCRdb copy retains only in-frame clones and omits some. The sample holds some 740,000 clones, about 91% seen once. Terminally differentiated effector memory CD45RA+ cells were left out of the naive CD8 fraction, which was CD45RO-negative and positively selected for CCR7. Sequences were obtained from naive CD8+ T cells sorted from blood. The source of these receptors is a man aged 30 to 39 in good health.

The gene calls are TRBV27 and TRBJ2-5; TRBD2 is a possible D gene (6 bases). Germline V lookup: CDR1 MNHEY, CDR2 SMNVEV (reference sequence). The CDR3 length is 16 residues. The V gene lost 1 base and the J gene lost 4 bases, with 16 bases spanning the gap. CDR3 sequence reads: CASSLLGGVSGETQYF. CDR3 coding DNA: TGTGCCAGCAGTTTATTGGGGGGAGTTTCGGGAGAGACCCAGTACTTC.

Only one count was recorded for this clone. This sequence joins TRBV9 and TRBJ2-7; D may be TRBD1 (6 bases). V was pared by 0 bases and J by 2 bases, with 12 bases between. The germline gives CDR1 SGDLS, CDR2 YYNGEE. This CDR3 is 15 amino acids long. DNA for the CDR3: TGTGCCAGCAGCGTAGCACAGGGTCGGACCTACGAGCAGTACTTC. Translation: CASSVAQGRTYEQYF.

Worth noting for this clone: Other nucleotide sequences from this sample produce the same CDR3. The rearrangement links TRBV27 to TRBJ2-1; possibly TRBD2 for D (5 bases). Trimming shortened V by 2 bases and J by 0 bases, and 5 bases separated the two germline ends. There are 14 residues in the CDR3. Germline values: CDR1 MNHEY, CDR2 SMNVEV (reference sequence). The CDR3 nucleotides are TGTGCCAGCAGTTTAACTAGCTCCTACAATGAGCAGTTCTTC. This gives the protein CASSLTSSYNEQFF.

V is TRBV5-8 and J is TRBJ2-1; 9 bases fit TRBD2. This CDR3 has 14 amino acids. Per the germline V gene, CDR1 is SGHTS and CDR2 is YDEGEE. V was pared by 5 bases and J by 5 bases, with 5 bases of the junction left unmatched. Written as DNA, the CDR3 is TGTGCCAGCAGGCGGACTAGCGCCAACAATGAGCAGTTCTTC. This codes for CASRRTSANNEQFF.

This rearrangement joins TRBV28 to TRBJ2-1, with 10 bases matching TRBD2. V gave up 3 bases and J gave up 6 bases; unmatched junction bases: 2. Germline assignment: CDR1 MDHEN and CDR2 SYDVKM. The CDR3 is 14 residues long. The CDR3: CASSLGLAPNEQFF. CDR3 DNA sequence: TGTGCCAGCAGTTTGGGACTAGCGCCCAATGAGCAGTTCTTC.

This clone is a singleton in its sample. The rearrangement links TRBV13 to TRBJ2-1; a weak D match, TRBD1 (5 bases). The CDR3 has 12 amino acids. V shed 5 bases and J shed 7 bases, with 9 bases lying between them. Germline V CDR1 and CDR2: PRHDT, FYEKMQ (reference sequence). CDR3 protein: CASSTQVNEQFF. DNA for the CDR3: TGTGCCAGCAGCACACAGGTTAATGAGCAGTTCTTC.

The chain recombines TRBV6-5 with TRBJ2-7; D possibly uses TRBD1 or TRBD2 (5 bases each). The CDR3 consists of 15 residues. Deletions cut 7 bases from V and 0 bases from J, with 16 bases between. Looked up from germline, CDR1 is MNHEY and CDR2 is SVGAGI. CDR3 loop: CASMPGTASSYEQYF. CDR3 in DNA: TGTGCCAGCATGCCCGGGACGGCGAGCTCCTACGAGCAGTACTTC.

This chain uses TRBV9 with TRBJ2-1, with TRBD2 identical over 10 bases. The CDR3 length is 19 residues. Trimming took 4 bases from V and 6 from J; bases not matched to a gene: 19. Germline loops: CDR1 SGDLS, CDR2 YYNGEE. For the CDR3, the DNA is TGTGCCAGCAGCCCGCGGACTACACGACTAGCGGGTGGCCGCAATGAGCAGTTCTTC. This translates into CASSPRTTRLAGGRNEQFF.

The chain carries TRBV5-4 and TRBJ2-6; a possible D gene is TRBD1 (5 bases). V lost 4 bases, J lost 2 bases, and 7 bases lay in between. CDR1 and CDR2 from the germline V gene are SGHNT and YYREEE (reference sequence). This CDR3 is built from 14 residues. The DNA of the CDR3 is TGTGCCAGCAGCCCAGGGACTGGGGCCAACGTCCTGACTTTC. Its protein is CASSPGTGANVLTF. Filled out from reference TRBV5-4 and TRBJ2-6, the complete variable domain reads ETGVTQSPTHLIKTRGQQVTLRCSSQSGHNTVSWYQQALGQGPQFIFQYYREEENGRGNFPPRFSGLQFPNYSSELNVNALELDDSALYLCASSPGTGANVLTFGAGSRLTVL.

V usage is TRBV19 and J usage is TRBJ1-2, with unresolved D. Germline assignment: CDR1 LNHDA and CDR2 SQIVND (reference sequence). There are 15 residues in the CDR3. Deletions cut 3 bases from V and 4 bases from J, with 15 bases between. The CDR3 region has the DNA TGTGCCAGTAGTATTGAAGGCAGGCCCTTCTATGGCTACACCTTC. Translating it yields CASSIEGRPFYGYTF.

This sequence joins TRBV2 and TRBJ1-2; D not certain. With 7 bases removed from V and 4 bases from J, the gap between germline ends came to 10 bases. The CDR3 consists of 12 residues. Germline CDR1 reads SNHLY; CDR2 reads FYNNEI. The CDR3 reads CASIPDRYGYTF. DNA for the CDR3: TGTGCCAGCATTCCGGACCGCTATGGCTACACCTTC.

The chain links TRBV7-2 to TRBJ2-7; tentatively, D is TRBD1 or TRBD2 (6 bases each). Trimming removed 3 bases at V and 5 bases at J, with 11 bases between. CDR1 and CDR2 from the germline V gene are SGHTA and FQGNSA. The CDR3 is 13 residues long. CDR3 sequence (DNA): TGTGCCAGCAGCTTCGGAGGGGGTGACGAGCAGTACTTC. This translates into CASSFGGGDEQYF.

The chain links TRBV2 to TRBJ2-1; perhaps D is TRBD1 or TRBD2 (6 bases each). V was pared by 7 bases and J by 9 bases, with 10 bases between. Germline CDR1 and CDR2: SNHLY and FYNNEI. The CDR3 has 11 amino acids. In DNA form, the CDR3 reads TGTGCCAGCATAGAGGGGGGTGAGCAGTTCTTC. Translating gives CASIEGGEQFF.

This rearrangement joins TRBV5-4 to TRBJ2-1, with D possibly TRBD1 on 6 matching bases. The germline V and J ends were trimmed by 5 bases and 5 bases, with 11 bases remaining between them. The CDR3 covers 13 residues. Germline V gene lookup returns CDR1 SGHNT and CDR2 YYREEE (reference sequence). For the CDR3, the DNA is TGTGCCAGCAGGCTGGACAGACACAATGAGCAGTTCTTC. Amino acids: CASRLDRHNEQFF.

The rearrangement links TRBV4-3 to TRBJ2-2, with D tentatively TRBD2 (5 bases). CDR1 and CDR2 from the germline V gene are LGHNA and YSLEER. V was clipped by 5 bases and J by 3 bases, with 10 bases between them. The CDR3 is 14 amino acids. The CDR3 spells CASSKVGDTGELFF. DNA of the CDR3: TGCGCCAGCAGCAAAGTCGGGGACACCGGGGAGCTGTTTTTT.

The rearrangement joins TRBV7-3 to TRBJ2-1; D not resolved. The germline V and J ends were trimmed by 4 bases and 0 bases, with 10 bases remaining between them. This CDR3 is 15 amino acids long. Germline V lookup: CDR1 SGHTA, CDR2 FQGTGA. CDR3 region: CASSSTSRSYNEQFF. For the CDR3, the DNA is TGTGCCAGCAGCTCCACGAGTCGCTCCTACAATGAGCAGTTCTTC.

The chain is built from TRBV5-4 and TRBJ2-5, with 12 bases identical to TRBD1. Germline CDR1 SGHNT, CDR2 YYREEE (reference sequence). V trimming: 4 bases; J trimming: 5 bases; junction bases outside the gene matches: 6. The CDR3 has 15 amino acids. The CDR3 here is CASSGTGGASETQYF. CDR3 in DNA: TGTGCCAGCAGCGGGACAGGGGGCGCGTCGGAGACCCAGTACTTC.

The chain is built from TRBV5-1 and TRBJ2-7; 9 bases fit TRBD2. The CDR3 consists of 16 residues. The J segment lost 2 bases and the V segment lost 2 bases, leaving 8 bases of the junction unmatched. Germline V gene data show CDR1 as SGHRS and CDR2 as YFSETQ. The CDR3 DNA follows: TGCGCCAGCAGCTTAAGACTAGCGGAACCGACCTACGAGCAGTACTTC. Protein: CASSLRLAEPTYEQYF.

Regarding this clone: The sample contains more than one DNA sequence encoding this CDR3. The rearrangement joins TRBV9 to TRBJ2-7, with no clear D. Germline CDR1 and CDR2: SGDLS and YYNGEE. The germline V and J ends were trimmed by 7 bases and 7 bases, with 6 bases remaining between them. The CDR3 extends over 9 amino acids. As DNA, the CDR3 is TGTGCCAGCGGTTCAGAGCAGTACTTC. Translation: CASGSEQYF. Full variable domain (outside the CDR3, taken from reference TRBV9 and TRBJ2-7): DSGVTQTPKHLITATGQRVTLRCSPRSGDLSVYWYQQSLDQGLQFLIQYYNGEERAKGNILERFSAQQFPDLHSELNLSSLELGDSALYFCASGSEQYFGPGTRLTVT.

This sequence joins TRBV11-2 and TRBJ1-4; unclear D gene. V was shortened by 4 bases and J by 6 bases, with 12 bases between the two germline ends. Germline assignment: CDR1 SGHAT and CDR2 FQNNGV. CDR3 length: 14 residues. The CDR3 coding sequence is TGTGCCAGCAGCTGGGATGGCCCTCATGAAAAACTGTTTTTT. It encodes CASSWDGPHEKLFF.

This chain uses TRBV5-5 with TRBJ2-3; D gene ambiguous. The germline V gene encodes CDR1 SGHKS and CDR2 YYEKEE (reference sequence). V lost 1 base to trimming and J lost 2 bases, with 17 bases between them. CDR3 length: 17 amino acids. The CDR3 here is CASSLYPAPAATDTQYF. The DNA of the CDR3 is TGTGCCAGCAGCTTGTATCCTGCGCCCGCCGCCACAGATACGCAGTATTTT. Drawing the rest from reference TRBV5-5 and TRBJ2-3, the complete variable domain is DAGVTQSPTHLIKTRGQQVTLRCSPISGHKSVSWYQQVLGQGPQFIFQYYEKEERGRGNFPDRFSARQFPNYSSELNVNALLLGDSALYLCASSLYPAPAATDTQYFGPGTRLTVL.

This clone was observed once. The genes are TRBV5-1 and TRBJ2-7; TRBD1 or TRBD2 may be the D gene (5 bases each). CDR1 is SGHRS and CDR2 is YFSETQ in the germline V gene. V lost 0 bases, J lost 4 bases, and 14 bases lay in between. The length of the CDR3 is 15 residues. The CDR3 region is CASSLVRGTLYEQYF. In nucleotides, the CDR3 is TGCGCCAGCAGCTTGGTACGTGGGACGCTGTACGAGCAGTACTTC.

The chain employs TRBV15 and TRBJ2-7, with D unclear. Germline CDR1 reads LNHNV; CDR2 reads YYDKDF (reference sequence). The CDR3 runs 17 residues. V lost 0 bases to trimming and J lost 0 bases, with 15 bases between them. CDR3 residues: CATSREGGRSFSYEQYF. The CDR3 bases are TGTGCCACCAGCAGAGAGGGTGGCAGAAGTTTCTCCTACGAGCAGTACTTC.

CDR3 sequence reads: CASSQDRYQPQHF. Written as DNA, the CDR3 is TGCGCCAGCAGCCAGGACAGGTACCAGCCCCAGCATTTT. The chain links TRBV4-1 to TRBJ1-5; 7 nucleotides align to TRBD1. Germline CDR1 reads MGHRA; CDR2 reads YSYEKL. V shed 3 bases, J shed 7 bases, and the junction held 3 bases outside the gene matches. This CDR3 contains 13 residues.

The chain uses TRBV27 and TRBJ1-5, with unresolved D. The CDR3 runs to 13 residues. With 0 bases removed from V and 9 bases from J, the gap between germline ends came to 9 bases. Germline CDR1 reads MNHEY; CDR2 reads SMNVEV (reference sequence). As DNA, the CDR3 is TGTGCCAGCAGTTTATCGGTGGTGAGGCCCCAGCATTTT. Its translation: CASSLSVVRPQHF.

This clone was detected only a few times. The chain has TRBV9 and TRBJ1-3; D gene uncertain. This CDR3 contains 13 residues. V lost 0 bases to trimming and J lost 2 bases, with 3 bases between them. CDR1 and CDR2 from the germline V gene are SGDLS and YYNGEE. CDR3 nucleotide sequence: TGTGCCAGCAGCGTAGGGACTGGAAACACCATATATTTT. Translating it yields CASSVGTGNTIYF. The full variable domain, rest sourced from reference TRBV9 and TRBJ1-3, is DSGVTQTPKHLITATGQRVTLRCSPRSGDLSVYWYQQSLDQGLQFLIQYYNGEERAKGNILERFSAQQFPDLHSELNLSSLELGDSALYFCASSVGTGNTIYFGEGSWLTVV.

The genes are TRBV27 and TRBJ2-7, with 11 bases lining up with TRBD1. Germline CDR1 reads MNHEY; CDR2 reads SMNVEV (reference sequence). This CDR3 is 13 amino acids long. J gave up 3 bases and V 6 bases, and 1 base lay outside the gene matches. The CDR3 DNA reads as TGTGCCAGCAGGGGACAGGGGGACTACGAGCAGTACTTC. Its translation: CASRGQGDYEQYF.

The CDR3 DNA reads TGTGCCAGCAGCTTACAGCGCAGCGGGACGTGGGAGACCCAGTACTTC. Translating gives CASSLQRSGTWETQYF. This chain links TRBV7-8 with TRBJ2-5; the match to TRBD2 covers 7 bases. CDR3 length: 16 residues. From germline, CDR1 is SGHVS and CDR2 FQNEAQ. Germline trimming cut 2 bases from V and 5 bases from J; bases unmatched to any gene: 11.

The rearrangement joins TRBV6-1 to TRBJ2-1; D is unclear. The germline V gene encodes CDR1 MNHNS and CDR2 SASEGT. This CDR3 is 9 amino acids long. V lost 5 bases, J lost 10 bases, and 3 bases lay in between. The CDR3 region has the DNA TGTGCCAGCAGTTGGGAGCAGTTCTTC. It codes for CASSWEQFF.